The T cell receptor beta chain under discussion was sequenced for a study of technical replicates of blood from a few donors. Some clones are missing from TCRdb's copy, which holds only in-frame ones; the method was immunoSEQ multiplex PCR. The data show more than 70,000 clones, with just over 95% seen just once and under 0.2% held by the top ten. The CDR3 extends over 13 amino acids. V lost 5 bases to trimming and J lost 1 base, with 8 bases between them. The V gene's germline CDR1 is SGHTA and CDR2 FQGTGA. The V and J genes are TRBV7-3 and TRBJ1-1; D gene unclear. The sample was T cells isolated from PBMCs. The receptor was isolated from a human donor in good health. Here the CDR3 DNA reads TGTGCCAGCAGCAGACAATCGAACACTGAAGCTTTCTTT. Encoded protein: CASSRQSNTEAFF.